This T cell receptor beta chain is drawn from a study of cytomegalovirus exposure and HLA in healthy donors. The primer mix had 60 Vbeta and 13 Jbeta primers. How the authors handled the data: In a later analysis, some 10 million of about 80 million unique beta chains occurred in at least two donors. This table comes from immunoSEQ multiplex PCR, and its TCRdb copy is limited to in-frame clones, with some not included. That table is the source of V, J and clone size, and D and trimming were worked out from the DNA. The table includes approximately 120,000 clones, 76% detected once. Germline CDR1 LNHDA, CDR2 SQIVND (reference sequence). V gave up 4 bases and J gave up 0 bases, with 15 bases separating them. The CDR3 is 16 amino acids. Only a few counts were recorded for this clone. What it binds is unknown. Study findings and constraints: Near-uniform donor sequencing depth was presumed by presence/absence analyses.

This cohort consisted of healthy bone marrow donors. Donors likely had unrecorded immune exposures despite being nominally healthy when sampled. The sequence was obtained from a man aged 50-59 years in good health and CMV-seronegative. Sample: PBMCs. The V and J genes are TRBV19 and TRBJ1-1; maybe TRBD1 (6 bases). The CDR3 DNA reads as TGTGCCAGTAGTACAGGGGAGCGCTTGGTGAACACTGAAGCTTTCTTT. It is translated as CASSTGERLVNTEAFF.